This T cell receptor beta chain stems from a study of Ad26.COV2.S vaccination and SARS-CoV-2 variants. About the study: COV1001, an Ad26.COV2.S trial, supplied this vaccine-arm donor. Intramuscular Ad26.COV2.S doses were given once or twice, 56 days apart. Study-level findings and limits: Total T cell responses may have been underestimated by the TCR breadth and depth analyses.

A word on this clone: Its target is not known.

Here immunoSEQ multiplex PCR was the method, and the copy in TCRdb shows in-frame clones only, minus some. The repertoire has some 330,000 clones, about nine tenths of them found once; the top ten carry approximately 5.8%. Germline CDR1 is SGDLS and CDR2 is YYNGEE. V was cut by 0 bases and J by 3 bases, with 12 bases left in between. The CDR3 length is 15 residues. The sample's treatment: roughly 18 received Ad26.COV2.S at low or high dose, single or two shots; roughly five received placebo; per-sample allocation not given. The samples were gathered on day 63 after the first injection of vaccine or placebo. Its platform was an Ad26 vector, and its expressed antigen was Wuhan-strain SARS-CoV-2 spike.

The input for sequencing was peripheral blood, taken in a trial of Ad26.COV2.S vaccine versus placebo. The chain recombines TRBV9 with TRBJ2-5; D gene unclear. The receptor's source is a person between 18 and 59 years old who received the Ad26.COV2.S COVID-19 vaccine or a placebo. CDR3 protein: CASSVAWRKKETQYF. As DNA, the CDR3 is TGTGCCAGCAGCGTAGCCTGGAGAAAGAAAGAGACCCAGTACTTC.